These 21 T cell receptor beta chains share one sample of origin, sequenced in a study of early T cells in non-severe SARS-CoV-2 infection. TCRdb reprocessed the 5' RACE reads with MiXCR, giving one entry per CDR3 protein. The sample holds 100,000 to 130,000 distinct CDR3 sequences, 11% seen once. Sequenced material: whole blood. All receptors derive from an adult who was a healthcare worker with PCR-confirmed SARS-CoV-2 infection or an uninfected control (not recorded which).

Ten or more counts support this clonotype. The DNA for the CDR3 is TGTGCCAGCTCACGGACAGGGGGCTCAGATACGCAGTATTTT. As protein: CASSRTGGSDTQYF. The rearrangement uses TRBV28 and TRBJ2-3, with TRBD1 matching 11 bases. The CDR3 consists of 14 residues. In germline, CDR1 is MDHEN, CDR2 SYDVKM. The V and J ends lost 8 bases and 4 bases, in that order; junction bases with no gene match: 5. The full variable domain, rest sourced from reference TRBV28 and TRBJ2-3, is DVKVTQSSRYLVKRTGEKVFLECVQDMDHENMFWYRQDPGLGLRLIYFSYDVKMKEKGDIPEGYSVSREKKERFSLILESASTNQTSMYLCASSRTGGSDTQYFGPGTRLTVL.

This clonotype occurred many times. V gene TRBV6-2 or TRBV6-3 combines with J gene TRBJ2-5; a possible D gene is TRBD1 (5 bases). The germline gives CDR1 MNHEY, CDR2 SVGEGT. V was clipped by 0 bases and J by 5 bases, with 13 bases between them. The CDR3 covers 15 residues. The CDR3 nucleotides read TGTGCCAGCAGTTACTCTCAGGGTATGCGGGAGACCCAGTACTTC. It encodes CASSYSQGMRETQYF.

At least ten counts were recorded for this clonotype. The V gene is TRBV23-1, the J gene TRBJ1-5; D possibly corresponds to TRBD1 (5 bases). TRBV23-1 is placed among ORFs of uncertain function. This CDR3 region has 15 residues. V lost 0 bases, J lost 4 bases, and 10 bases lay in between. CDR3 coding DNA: TGCGCCAGCAGTCAATCCTTTCGGGGGAATCAGCCCCAGCATTTT. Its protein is CASSQSFRGNQPQHF.

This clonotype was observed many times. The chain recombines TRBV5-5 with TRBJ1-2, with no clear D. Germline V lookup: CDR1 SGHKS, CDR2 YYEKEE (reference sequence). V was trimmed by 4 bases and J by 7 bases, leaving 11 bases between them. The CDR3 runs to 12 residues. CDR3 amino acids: CASSEYSFGYTF. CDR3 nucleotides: TGTGCCAGCAGCGAGTATTCGTTTGGCTACACCTTC.

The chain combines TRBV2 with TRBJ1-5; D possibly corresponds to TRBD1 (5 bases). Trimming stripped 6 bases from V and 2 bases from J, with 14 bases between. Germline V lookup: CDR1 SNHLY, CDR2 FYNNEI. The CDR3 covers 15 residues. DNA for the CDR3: TGTGCCAGCAGCGTGGAACCGGGACGCAATCAGCCCCAGCATTTT. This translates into CASSVEPGRNQPQHF.

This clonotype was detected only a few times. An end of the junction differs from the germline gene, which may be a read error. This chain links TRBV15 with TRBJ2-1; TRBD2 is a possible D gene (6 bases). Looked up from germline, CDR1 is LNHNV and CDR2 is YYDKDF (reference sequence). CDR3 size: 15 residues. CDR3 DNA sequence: TGTGCCACCAGCCACGGAGGGATCTCCTCCAATGAGCAGTTCTTC. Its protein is CATSHGGISSNEQFF.

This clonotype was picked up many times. This CDR3 reads CASSQETQRAGNNSPLHF. The CDR3 DNA reads as TGCGCCAGCAGCCAAGAAACCCAACGAGCAGGCAATAATTCACCCCTCCACTTT. This chain joins TRBV4-3 and TRBJ1-6; D remains ambiguous. V gave up 0 bases and J gave up 5 bases, with 17 bases separating them. The CDR3 contains 18 residues. Germline loops: CDR1 LGHNA, CDR2 YSLEER.

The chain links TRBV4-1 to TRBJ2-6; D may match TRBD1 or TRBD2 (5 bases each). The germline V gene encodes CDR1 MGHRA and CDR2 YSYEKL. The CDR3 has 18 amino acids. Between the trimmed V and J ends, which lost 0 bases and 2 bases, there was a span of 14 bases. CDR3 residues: CASSQDSGGLAGANVLTF. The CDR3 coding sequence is TGCGCCAGCAGCCAAGACAGTGGGGGTTTAGCTGGGGCCAACGTCCTGACTTTC.

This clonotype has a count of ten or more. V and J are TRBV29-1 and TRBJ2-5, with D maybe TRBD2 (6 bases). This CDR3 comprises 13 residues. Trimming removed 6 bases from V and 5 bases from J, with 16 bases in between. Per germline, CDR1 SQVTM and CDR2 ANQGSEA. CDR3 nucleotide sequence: TGCAGCGTCCCGCCGGGCGGGGAGGAGACCCAGTACTTC. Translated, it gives CSVPPGGEETQYF.

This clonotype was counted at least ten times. CDR3 region: CASSQVRNDEQFF. The CDR3 nucleotides read TGTGCCAGCAGCCAAGTACGAAACGATGAGCAGTTCTTC. The J gene is TRBJ2-1, the V gene TRBV4-2; D uncertain. Looked up from germline, CDR1 is LGHNA and CDR2 is YNFKEQ. Trimming took 1 base from V and 8 from J, leaving 9 bases between them. This CDR3 has 13 amino acids.

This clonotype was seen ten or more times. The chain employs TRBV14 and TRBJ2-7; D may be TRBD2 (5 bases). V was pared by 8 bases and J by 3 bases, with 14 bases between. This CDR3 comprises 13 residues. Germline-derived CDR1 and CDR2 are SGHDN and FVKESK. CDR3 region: CASRLASRYEQYF. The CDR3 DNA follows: TGTGCCAGCCGGTTAGCGTCTCGCTACGAGCAGTACTTC.

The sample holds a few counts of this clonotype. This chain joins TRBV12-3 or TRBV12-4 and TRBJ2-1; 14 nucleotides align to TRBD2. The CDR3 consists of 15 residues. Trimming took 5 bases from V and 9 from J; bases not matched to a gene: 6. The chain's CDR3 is CASSQQGLAGVEQFF. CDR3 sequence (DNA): TGTGCCAGCAGTCAACAGGGACTAGCGGGAGTTGAGCAGTTCTTC.

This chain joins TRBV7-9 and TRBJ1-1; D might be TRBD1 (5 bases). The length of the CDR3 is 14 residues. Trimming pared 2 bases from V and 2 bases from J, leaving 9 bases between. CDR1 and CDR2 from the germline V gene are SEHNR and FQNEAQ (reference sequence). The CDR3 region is CASSLSDSNTEAFF. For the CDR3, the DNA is TGTGCCAGCAGCTTAAGCGACAGTAACACTGAAGCTTTCTTT.

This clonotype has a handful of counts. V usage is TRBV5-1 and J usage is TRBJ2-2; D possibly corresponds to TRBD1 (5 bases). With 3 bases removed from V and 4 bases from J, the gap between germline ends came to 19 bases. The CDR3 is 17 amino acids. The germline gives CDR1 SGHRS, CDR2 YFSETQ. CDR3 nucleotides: TGCGCCAGCAGCTCCATGTTGGCACACCAGGGCACCGGGGAGCTGTTTTTT. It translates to CASSSMLAHQGTGELFF.

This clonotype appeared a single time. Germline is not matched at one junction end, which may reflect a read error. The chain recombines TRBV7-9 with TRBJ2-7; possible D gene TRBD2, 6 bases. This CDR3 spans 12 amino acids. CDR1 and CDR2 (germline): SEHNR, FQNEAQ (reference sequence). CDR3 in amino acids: CASSLDRDSTRF. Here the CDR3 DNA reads TGTGCCAGCAGCTTAGACCGGGACTCGACGCGCTTC. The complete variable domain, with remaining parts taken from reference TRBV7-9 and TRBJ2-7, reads DTGVSQNPRHKITKRGQNVTFRCDPISEHNRLYWYRQTLGQGPEFLTYFQNEAQLEKSRLLSDRFSAERPKGSFSTLEIQRTEQGDSAMYLCASSLDRDSTRFGPGTRLTVT.

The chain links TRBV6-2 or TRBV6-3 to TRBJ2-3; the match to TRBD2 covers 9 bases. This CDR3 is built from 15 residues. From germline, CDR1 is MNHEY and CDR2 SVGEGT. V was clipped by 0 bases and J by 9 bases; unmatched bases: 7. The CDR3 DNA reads TGTGCCAGCAGTTACTCGTTAGCGGGAGAACGGACGCAGTATTTT. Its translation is CASSYSLAGERTQYF.

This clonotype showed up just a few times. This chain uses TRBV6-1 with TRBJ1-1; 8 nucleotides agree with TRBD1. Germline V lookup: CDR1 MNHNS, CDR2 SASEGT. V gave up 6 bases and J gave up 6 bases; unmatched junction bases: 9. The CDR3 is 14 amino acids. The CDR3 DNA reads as TGTGCCAGCAGGAGGGACAGGTCTGCCGCTGAAGCTTTCTTT. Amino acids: CASRRDRSAAEAFF.

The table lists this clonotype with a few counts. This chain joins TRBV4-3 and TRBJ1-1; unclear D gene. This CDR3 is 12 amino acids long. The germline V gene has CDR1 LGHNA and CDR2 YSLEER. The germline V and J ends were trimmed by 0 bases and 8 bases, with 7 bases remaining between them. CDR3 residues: CASSQDEREAFF. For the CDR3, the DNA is TGCGCCAGCAGCCAAGATGAGCGGGAAGCTTTCTTT.

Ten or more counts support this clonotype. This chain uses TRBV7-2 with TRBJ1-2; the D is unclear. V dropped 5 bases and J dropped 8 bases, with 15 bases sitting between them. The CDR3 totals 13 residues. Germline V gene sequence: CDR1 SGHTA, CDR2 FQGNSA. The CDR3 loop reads CASSPRIPLGYTF. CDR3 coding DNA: TGTGCCAGCAGCCCGCGGATCCCCCTAGGCTACACCTTC.

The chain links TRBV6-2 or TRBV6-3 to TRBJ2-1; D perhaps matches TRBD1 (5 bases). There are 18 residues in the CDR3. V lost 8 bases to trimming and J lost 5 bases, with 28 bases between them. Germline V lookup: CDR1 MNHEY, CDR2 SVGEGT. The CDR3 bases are TGTGCCAGCCAAACGGAAGGGGCACGCGACGACCCAGACAATGAGCAGTTCTTC. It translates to CASQTEGARDDPDNEQFF.

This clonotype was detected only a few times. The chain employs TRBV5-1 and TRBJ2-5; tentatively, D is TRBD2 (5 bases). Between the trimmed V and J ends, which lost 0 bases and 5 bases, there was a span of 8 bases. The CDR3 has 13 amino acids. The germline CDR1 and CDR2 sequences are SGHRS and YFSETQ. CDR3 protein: CASSLGEGETQYF. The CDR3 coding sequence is TGCGCCAGCAGCTTGGGAGAGGGCGAGACCCAGTACTTC.